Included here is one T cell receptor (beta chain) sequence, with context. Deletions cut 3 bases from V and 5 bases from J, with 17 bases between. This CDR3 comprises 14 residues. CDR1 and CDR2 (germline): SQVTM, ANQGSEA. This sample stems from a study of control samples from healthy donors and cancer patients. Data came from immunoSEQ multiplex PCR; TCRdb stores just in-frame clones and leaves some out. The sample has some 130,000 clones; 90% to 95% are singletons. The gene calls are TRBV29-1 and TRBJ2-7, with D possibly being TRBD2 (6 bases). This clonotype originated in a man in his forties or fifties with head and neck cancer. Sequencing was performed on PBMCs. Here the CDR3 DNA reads TGCAGCGTTGAGGAGGAGGGTCGACTTGACGAGCAGTACTTC. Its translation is CSVEEEGRLDEQYF.